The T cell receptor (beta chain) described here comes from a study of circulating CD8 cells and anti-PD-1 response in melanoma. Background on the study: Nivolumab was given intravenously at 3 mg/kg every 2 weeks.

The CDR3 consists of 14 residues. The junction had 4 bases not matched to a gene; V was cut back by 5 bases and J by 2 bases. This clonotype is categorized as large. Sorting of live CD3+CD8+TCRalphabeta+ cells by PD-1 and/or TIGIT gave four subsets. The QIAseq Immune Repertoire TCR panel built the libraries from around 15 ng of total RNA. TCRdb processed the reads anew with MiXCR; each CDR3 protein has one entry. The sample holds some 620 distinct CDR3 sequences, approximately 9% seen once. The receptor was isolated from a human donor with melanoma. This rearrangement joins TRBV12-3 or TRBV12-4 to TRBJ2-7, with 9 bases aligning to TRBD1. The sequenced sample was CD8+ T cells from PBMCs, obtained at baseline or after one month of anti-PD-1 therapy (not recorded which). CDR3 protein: CASSGQGLTYEQYF. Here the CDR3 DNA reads TGTGCCAGCAGTGGACAGGGGCTAACCTACGAGCAGTACTTC.